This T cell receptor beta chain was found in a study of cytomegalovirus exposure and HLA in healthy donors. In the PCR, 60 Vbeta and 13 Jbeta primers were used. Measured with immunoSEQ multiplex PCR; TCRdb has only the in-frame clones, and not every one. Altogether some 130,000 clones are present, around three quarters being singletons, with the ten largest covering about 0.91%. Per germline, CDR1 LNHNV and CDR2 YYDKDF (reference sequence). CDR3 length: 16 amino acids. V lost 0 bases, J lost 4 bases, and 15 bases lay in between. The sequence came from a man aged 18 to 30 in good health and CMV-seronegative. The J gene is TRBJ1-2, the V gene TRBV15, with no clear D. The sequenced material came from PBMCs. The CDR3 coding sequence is TGTGCCACCAGCAGAGATAGTTTCCAGGCCGCCTATGGCTACACCTTC. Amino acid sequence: CATSRDSFQAAYGYTF.